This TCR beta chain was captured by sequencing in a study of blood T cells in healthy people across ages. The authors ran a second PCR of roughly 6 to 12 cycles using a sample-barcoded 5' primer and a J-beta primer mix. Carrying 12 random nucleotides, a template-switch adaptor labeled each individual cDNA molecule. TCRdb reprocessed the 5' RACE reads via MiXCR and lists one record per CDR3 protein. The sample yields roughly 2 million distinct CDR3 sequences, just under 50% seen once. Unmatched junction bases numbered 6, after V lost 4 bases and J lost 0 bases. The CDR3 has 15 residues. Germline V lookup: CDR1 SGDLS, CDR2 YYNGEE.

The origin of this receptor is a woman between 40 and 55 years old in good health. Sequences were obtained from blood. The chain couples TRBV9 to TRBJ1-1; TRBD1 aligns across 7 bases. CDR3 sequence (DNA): TGTGCCAGCAGCTCCAGGGGGGGAATGAACACTGAAGCTTTCTTT. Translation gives CASSSRGGMNTEAFF.